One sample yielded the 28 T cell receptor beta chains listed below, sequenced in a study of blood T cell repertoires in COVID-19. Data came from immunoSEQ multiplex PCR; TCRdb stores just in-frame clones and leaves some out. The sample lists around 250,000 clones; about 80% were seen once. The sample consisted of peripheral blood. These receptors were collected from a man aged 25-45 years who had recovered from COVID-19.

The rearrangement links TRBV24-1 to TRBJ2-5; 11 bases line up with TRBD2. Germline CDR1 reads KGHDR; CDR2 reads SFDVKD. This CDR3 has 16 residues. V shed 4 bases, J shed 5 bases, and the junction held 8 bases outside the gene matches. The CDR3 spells CATSDGTSGLGETQYF. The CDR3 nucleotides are TGTGCCACCAGTGACGGGACTAGCGGACTCGGGGAGACCCAGTACTTC.

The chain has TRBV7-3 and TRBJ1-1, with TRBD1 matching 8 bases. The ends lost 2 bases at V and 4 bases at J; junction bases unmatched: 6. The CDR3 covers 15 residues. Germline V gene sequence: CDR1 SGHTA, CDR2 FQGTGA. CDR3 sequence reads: CASSLGGQGRTEAFF. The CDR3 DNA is TGTGCCAGCAGCTTAGGCGGACAGGGTCGCACTGAAGCTTTCTTT.

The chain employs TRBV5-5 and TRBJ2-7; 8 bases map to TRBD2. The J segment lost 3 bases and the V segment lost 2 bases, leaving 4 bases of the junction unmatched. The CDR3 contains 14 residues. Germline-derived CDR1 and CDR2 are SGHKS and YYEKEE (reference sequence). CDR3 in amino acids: CASSLESGGYEQYF. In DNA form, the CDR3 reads TGTGCCAGCAGCTTAGAGAGCGGGGGCTACGAGCAGTACTTC.

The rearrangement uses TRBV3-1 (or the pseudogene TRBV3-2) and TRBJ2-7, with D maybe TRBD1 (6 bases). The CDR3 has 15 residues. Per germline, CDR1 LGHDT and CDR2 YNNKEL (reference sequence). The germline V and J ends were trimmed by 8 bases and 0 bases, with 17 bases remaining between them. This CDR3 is CASGPGHSNSYEQYF. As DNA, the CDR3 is TGTGCCAGCGGCCCGGGACACTCAAACTCCTACGAGCAGTACTTC.

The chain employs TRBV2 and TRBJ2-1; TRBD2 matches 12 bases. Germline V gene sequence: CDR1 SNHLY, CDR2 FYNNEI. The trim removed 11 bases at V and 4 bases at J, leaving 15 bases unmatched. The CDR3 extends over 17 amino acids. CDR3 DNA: TGTGCCGACAAGAGGGGAACTAGCGGGGGGTTATACAATGAGCAGTTCTTC. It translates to CADKRGTSGGLYNEQFF.

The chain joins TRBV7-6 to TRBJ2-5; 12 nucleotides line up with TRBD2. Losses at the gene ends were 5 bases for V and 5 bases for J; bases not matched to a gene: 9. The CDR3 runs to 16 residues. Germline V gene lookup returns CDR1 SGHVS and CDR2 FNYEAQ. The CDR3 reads CASSPSLAGGLETQYF. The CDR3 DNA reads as TGTGCCAGCAGCCCTTCCCTAGCGGGGGGGTTGGAGACCCAGTACTTC.

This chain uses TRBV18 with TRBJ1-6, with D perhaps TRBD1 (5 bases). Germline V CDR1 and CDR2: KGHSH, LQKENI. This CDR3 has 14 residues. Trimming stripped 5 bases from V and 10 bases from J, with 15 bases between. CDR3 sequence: CASSWGESGSPLHF. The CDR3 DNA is TGTGCCAGCTCATGGGGGGAATCAGGCTCACCCCTCCACTTT.

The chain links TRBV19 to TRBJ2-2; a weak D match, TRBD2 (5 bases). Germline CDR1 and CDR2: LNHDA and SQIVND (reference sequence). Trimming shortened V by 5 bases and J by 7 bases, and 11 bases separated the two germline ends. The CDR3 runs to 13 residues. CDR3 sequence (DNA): TGTGCCAGTAGTGCCCGGGGTGTCGGGGAGCTGTTTTTT. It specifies CASSARGVGELFF.

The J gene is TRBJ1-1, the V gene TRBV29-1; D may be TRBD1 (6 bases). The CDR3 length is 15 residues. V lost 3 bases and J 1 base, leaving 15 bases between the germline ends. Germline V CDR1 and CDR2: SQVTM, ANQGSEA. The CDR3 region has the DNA TGCAGCGTTGAGAACAGGGCCTTCGGGAACACTGAAGCTTTCTTT. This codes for CSVENRAFGNTEAFF.

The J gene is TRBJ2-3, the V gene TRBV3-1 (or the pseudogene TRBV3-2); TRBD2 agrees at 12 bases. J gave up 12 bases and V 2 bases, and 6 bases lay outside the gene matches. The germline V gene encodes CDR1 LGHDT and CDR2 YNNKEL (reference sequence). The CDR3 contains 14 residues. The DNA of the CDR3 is TGTGCCAGCAGCCAAATGACTAGCGGGGGCCTACAGTATTTT. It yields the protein CASSQMTSGGLQYF.

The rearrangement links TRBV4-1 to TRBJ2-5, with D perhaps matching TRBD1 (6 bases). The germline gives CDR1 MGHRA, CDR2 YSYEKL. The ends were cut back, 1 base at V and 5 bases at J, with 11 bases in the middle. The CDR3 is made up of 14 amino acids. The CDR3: CASSQVVRGETQYF. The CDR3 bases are TGCGCCAGCAGCCAAGTGGTCAGGGGCGAGACCCAGTACTTC.

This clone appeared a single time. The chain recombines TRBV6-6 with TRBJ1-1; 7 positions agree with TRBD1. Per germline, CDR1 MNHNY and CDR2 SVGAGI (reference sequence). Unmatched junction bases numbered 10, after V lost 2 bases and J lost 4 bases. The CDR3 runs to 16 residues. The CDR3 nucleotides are TGTGCCAGCAGTTACCCGACAGGGTCTGTGGGCACTGAAGCTTTCTTT. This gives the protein CASSYPTGSVGTEAFF.

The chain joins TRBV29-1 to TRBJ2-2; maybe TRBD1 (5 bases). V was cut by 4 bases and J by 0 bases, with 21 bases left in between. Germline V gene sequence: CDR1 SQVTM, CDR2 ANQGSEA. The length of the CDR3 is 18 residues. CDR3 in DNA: TGCAGCGTTGTCGGTGGGGCCAAAGGAGATTCGAACACCGGGGAGCTGTTTTTT. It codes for CSVVGGAKGDSNTGELFF.

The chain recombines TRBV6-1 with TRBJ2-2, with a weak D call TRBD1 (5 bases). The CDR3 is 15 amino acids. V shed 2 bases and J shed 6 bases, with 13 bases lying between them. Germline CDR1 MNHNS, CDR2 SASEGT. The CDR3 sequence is CASSESRVGSGELFF. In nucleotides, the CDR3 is TGTGCCAGCAGTGAATCCAGGGTGGGCTCCGGGGAGCTGTTTTTT.

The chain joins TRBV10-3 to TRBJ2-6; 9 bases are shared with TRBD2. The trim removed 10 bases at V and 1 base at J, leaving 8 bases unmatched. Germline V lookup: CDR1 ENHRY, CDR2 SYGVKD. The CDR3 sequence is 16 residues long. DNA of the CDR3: TGTGCCACACAACTAGCGGGTCAATCTGGGGCCAACGTCCTGACTTTC. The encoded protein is CATQLAGQSGANVLTF.

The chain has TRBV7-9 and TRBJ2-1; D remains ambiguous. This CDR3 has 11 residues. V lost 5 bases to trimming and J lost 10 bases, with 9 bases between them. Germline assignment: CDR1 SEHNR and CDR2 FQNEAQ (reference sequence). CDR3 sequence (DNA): TGTGCCAGCAGCCCCGCCAGGGAGCAGTTCTTC. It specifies CASSPAREQFF.

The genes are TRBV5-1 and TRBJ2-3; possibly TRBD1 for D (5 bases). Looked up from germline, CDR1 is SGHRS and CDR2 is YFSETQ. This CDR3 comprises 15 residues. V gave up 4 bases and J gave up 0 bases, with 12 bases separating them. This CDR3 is CASSPDSSSTDTQYF. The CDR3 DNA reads TGCGCCAGCAGCCCCGACAGCTCAAGCACAGATACGCAGTATTTT.

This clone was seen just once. The DNA for the CDR3 is TGTGCCAGTAGTATGCAGGGGGCTAACGGTGAAAAACTGTTTTTT. Residues: CASSMQGANGEKLFF. The J gene is TRBJ1-4, the V gene TRBV19; 8 bases match TRBD1. V was clipped by 3 bases and J by 7 bases; unmatched bases: 7. The CDR3 has 15 residues. Germline CDR1 LNHDA, CDR2 SQIVND (reference sequence). Supplemented by reference TRBV19 and TRBJ1-4, the full variable domain reads DGGITQSPKYLFRKEGQNVTLSCEQNLNHDAMYWYRQDPGQGLRLIYYSQIVNDFQKGDIAEGYSVSREKKESFPLTVTSAQKNPTAFYLCASSMQGANGEKLFFGSGTQLSVL.

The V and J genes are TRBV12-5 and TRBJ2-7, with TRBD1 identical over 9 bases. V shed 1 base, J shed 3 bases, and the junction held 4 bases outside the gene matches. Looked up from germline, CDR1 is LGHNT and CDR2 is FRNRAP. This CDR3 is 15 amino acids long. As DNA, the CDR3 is TGTGCTAGTGGTTTGGCTACAGGGGGCGTCTACGAGCAGTACTTC. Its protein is CASGLATGGVYEQYF.

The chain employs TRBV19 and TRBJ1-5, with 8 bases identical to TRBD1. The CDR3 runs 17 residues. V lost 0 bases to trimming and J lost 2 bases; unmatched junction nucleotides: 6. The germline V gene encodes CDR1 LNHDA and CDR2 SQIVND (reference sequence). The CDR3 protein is CASSIDPGGFGNQPQHF. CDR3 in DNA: TGTGCCAGTAGTATAGATCCAGGGGGCTTTGGCAATCAGCCCCAGCATTTT.

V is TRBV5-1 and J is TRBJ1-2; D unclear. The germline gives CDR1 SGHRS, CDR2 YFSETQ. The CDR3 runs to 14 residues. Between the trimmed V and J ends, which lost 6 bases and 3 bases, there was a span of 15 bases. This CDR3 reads CASTPSAGDYGYTF. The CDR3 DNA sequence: TGCGCCAGCACCCCGAGCGCGGGCGACTATGGCTACACCTTC.

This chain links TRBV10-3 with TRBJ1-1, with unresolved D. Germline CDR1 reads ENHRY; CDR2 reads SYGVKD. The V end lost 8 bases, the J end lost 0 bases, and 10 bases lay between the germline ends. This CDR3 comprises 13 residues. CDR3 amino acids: CAIVQSLNTEAFF. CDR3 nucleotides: TGTGCCATCGTTCAATCCCTGAACACTGAAGCTTTCTTT.

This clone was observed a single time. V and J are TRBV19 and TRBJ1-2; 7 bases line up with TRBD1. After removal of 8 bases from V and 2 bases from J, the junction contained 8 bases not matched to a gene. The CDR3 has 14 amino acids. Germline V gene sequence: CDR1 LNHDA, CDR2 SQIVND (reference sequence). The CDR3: CASRTGVGNYGYTF. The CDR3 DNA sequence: TGTGCCAGTCGTACAGGGGTAGGCAACTATGGCTACACCTTC.

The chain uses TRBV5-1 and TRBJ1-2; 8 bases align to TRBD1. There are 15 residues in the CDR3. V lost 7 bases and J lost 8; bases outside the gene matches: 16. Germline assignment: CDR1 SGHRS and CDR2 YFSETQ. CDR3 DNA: TGCGCCAGCCGGACGGGACAGGAAATTTCGGGGGGCTACACCTTC. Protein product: CASRTGQEISGGYTF.

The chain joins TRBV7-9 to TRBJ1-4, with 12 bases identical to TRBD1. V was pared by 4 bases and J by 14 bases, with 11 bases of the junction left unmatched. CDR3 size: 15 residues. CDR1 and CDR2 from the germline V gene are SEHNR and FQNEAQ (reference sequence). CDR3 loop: CASSSHRDRGRDLFF. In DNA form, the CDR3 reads TGTGCCAGCAGCTCGCACCGGGACAGGGGGCGCGACCTGTTTTTT.

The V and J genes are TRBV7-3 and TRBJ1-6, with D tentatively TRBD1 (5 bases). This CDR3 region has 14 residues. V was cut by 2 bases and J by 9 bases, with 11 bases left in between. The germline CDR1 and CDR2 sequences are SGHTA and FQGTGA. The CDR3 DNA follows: TGTGCCAGCAGCTTAGGGGGGGTCGGTTCACCCCTCCACTTT. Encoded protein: CASSLGGVGSPLHF.

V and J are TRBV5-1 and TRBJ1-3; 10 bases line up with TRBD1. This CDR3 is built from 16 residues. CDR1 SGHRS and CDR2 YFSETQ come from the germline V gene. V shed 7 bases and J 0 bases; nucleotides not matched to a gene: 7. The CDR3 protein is CASASGQGSSGNTIYF. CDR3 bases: TGCGCCAGCGCATCGGGACAGGGGAGCTCTGGAAACACCATATATTTT.

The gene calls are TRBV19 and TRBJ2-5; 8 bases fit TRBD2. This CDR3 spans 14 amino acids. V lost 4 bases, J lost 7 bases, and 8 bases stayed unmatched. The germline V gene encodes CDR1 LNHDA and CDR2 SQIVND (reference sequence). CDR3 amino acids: CASSTAGGLGTQYF. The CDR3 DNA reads TGTGCCAGTAGTACTGCGGGGGGATTGGGGACCCAGTACTTC.